This T cell receptor beta chain was recorded in a study of blood T cell repertoires in COVID-19. The CDR3 has 16 residues. CDR1 is LNHDA, CDR2 SQIVND, per germline (reference sequence). The V end lost 3 bases, the J end lost 5 bases, and 17 bases lay between the germline ends. There are a few counts of this clone. Data came from immunoSEQ multiplex PCR; TCRdb stores just in-frame clones and leaves some out. The data show under 200,000 clones, about 85% seen once. The origin of this receptor is a man aged 70-80 years with active or convalescent COVID-19. The sample comprised peripheral blood. The chain employs TRBV19 and TRBJ1-5, with D perhaps TRBD1 (5 bases). CDR3 coding DNA: TGTGCCAGTAGTATCCGACACCCCGCAGGGCATCAGCCCCAGCATTTT. Translated: CASSIRHPAGHQPQHF. Full variable domain (outside the CDR3, taken from reference TRBV19 and TRBJ1-5): DGGITQSPKYLFRKEGQNVTLSCEQNLNHDAMYWYRQDPGQGLRLIYYSQIVNDFQKGDIAEGYSVSREKKESFPLTVTSAQKNPTAFYLCASSIRHPAGHQPQHFGDGTRLSIL.